These 11 T cell receptor beta chains were sequenced from one sample in a study of CD8 T cells in ankylosing spondylitis. TCRdb re-analysed the 5' RACE reads in MiXCR, keeping a single row per CDR3 protein. Of 36,000 or so distinct CDR3 sequences in the sample, 6% were seen once. Sequenced: blood, either unsorted or a sorted T cell fraction (not recorded which). These receptors came from a male donor with ankylosing spondylitis or in good health (not recorded which).

Ten or more counts support this clonotype. V gene TRBV14 combines with J gene TRBJ1-2; D gene unclear. Germline V CDR1 and CDR2: SGHDN, FVKESK. There are 13 residues in the CDR3. The ends were cut back, 1 base at V and 5 bases at J, with 8 bases in the middle. The CDR3 loop reads CASSQGRYYGYTF. In DNA, the CDR3 is TGTGCCAGCAGCCAAGGGAGATATTATGGCTACACCTTC.

At least ten counts were recorded for this clonotype. V and J are TRBV7-8 and TRBJ1-1; D is unresolved. Germline CDR1 is SGHVS and CDR2 is FQNEAQ. CDR3 length equals 12 residues. Trimming removed 2 bases from V and 7 bases from J, with 8 bases in between. The CDR3 DNA reads as TGTGCCAGCAGCTTATGGACGGATGAAGCTTTCTTT. Protein: CASSLWTDEAFF.

This clonotype came up many times. The V call is TRBV5-1, the J call TRBJ1-6; 8 nucleotides align to TRBD1. Germline CDR1 is SGHRS and CDR2 is YFSETQ. The V gene end was trimmed by 0 bases and the J gene end by 7 bases; junction bases not matched to a gene: 3. CDR3 size: 15 residues. Written as DNA, the CDR3 is TGCGCCAGCAGCTTGGCCGGACAGGGCAATTCACCCCTCCACTTT. It yields the protein CASSLAGQGNSPLHF.

Ten or more counts support this clonotype. The genes are TRBV6-2 or TRBV6-3 and TRBJ1-2, with D tentatively TRBD1 (5 bases). The germline V gene encodes CDR1 MNHEY and CDR2 SVGEGT. The CDR3 has 14 amino acids. With 7 bases removed from V and 4 bases from J, the gap between germline ends came to 16 bases. The CDR3 DNA reads TGTGCCAGCACCCACGCCGGGGGGACCTATGGCTACACCTTC. Amino acids: CASTHAGGTYGYTF.

This clonotype was counted ten times or more. This rearrangement joins TRBV6-2 or TRBV6-3 to TRBJ2-7; D perhaps matches TRBD1 (6 bases). CDR1 MNHEY and CDR2 SVGEGT come from the germline V gene. V lost 10 bases and J lost 4, with 17 bases in between. This CDR3 has 13 amino acids. CDR3 protein: CATSRTVNYEQYF. CDR3 DNA sequence: TGTGCCACCTCAAGGACAGTCAATTACGAGCAGTACTTC.

In this sample, this clonotype turned up many times. The CDR3: CASSRIQTHSYNEQFF. CDR3 bases: TGCGCCAGCAGCCGAATTCAAACCCATTCCTACAATGAGCAGTTCTTC. The chain combines TRBV5-1 with TRBJ2-1; D remains ambiguous. The V gene lost 4 bases and the J gene lost 1 base, with 15 bases spanning the gap. Germline lookup yields CDR1 SGHRS and CDR2 YFSETQ. The CDR3 has 16 residues.

This chain connects TRBV20-1 to TRBJ2-2, with 8 bases aligning to TRBD2. The CDR3 covers 14 residues. The trim removed 1 base at V and 7 bases at J, leaving 5 bases unmatched. Per germline, CDR1 DFQATT and CDR2 SNEGSKA (reference sequence). The CDR3 sequence is CSARAGGPNGELFF. CDR3 in DNA: TGCAGTGCTAGAGCGGGAGGGCCGAACGGGGAGCTGTTTTTT.

In its sample, this clonotype was seen many times. V usage is TRBV7-9 and J usage is TRBJ1-5; weak D call: TRBD1 (5 bases). The CDR3 is 14 amino acids. CDR1 SEHNR and CDR2 FQNEAQ come from the germline V gene (reference sequence). Trimming removed 3 bases from V and 5 bases from J, with 11 bases in between. The CDR3 nucleotides are TGTGCCAGCAGCTTCCAGGGAGAGTATCAGCCCCAGCATTTT. As protein: CASSFQGEYQPQHF.

Many counts were recorded for this clonotype. V gene TRBV12-3 or TRBV12-4 combines with J gene TRBJ2-7, with D hard to call. This CDR3 is 11 amino acids long. V was shortened by 3 bases and J by 6 bases, with 6 bases between the two germline ends. The CDR3 loop reads CASSLGFEQYF. The CDR3 DNA sequence: TGTGCCAGCAGTTTGGGGTTCGAGCAGTACTTC.

This clonotype appeared many times. The CDR3 reads CASSLGGLDTEAFF. The DNA for the CDR3 is TGTGCCAGCAGTCTAGGGGGATTGGACACTGAAGCTTTCTTT. This chain links TRBV12-3 or TRBV12-4 with TRBJ1-1; D possibly corresponds to TRBD1 (6 bases). V was pared by 5 bases and J by 3 bases, with 13 bases between. CDR3 length: 14 residues.

This clonotype has ten or more counts. The chain carries TRBV6-1 and TRBJ2-3, with 10 bases fitting TRBD2. Germline values: CDR1 MNHNS, CDR2 SASEGT. After removal of 5 bases from V and 1 base from J, the junction contained 3 bases not matched to a gene. The length of the CDR3 is 15 residues. CDR3 in amino acids: CASSSGGGGTDTQYF. Here the CDR3 DNA reads TGTGCCAGCAGTAGCGGGGGGGGTGGCACAGATACGCAGTATTTT.